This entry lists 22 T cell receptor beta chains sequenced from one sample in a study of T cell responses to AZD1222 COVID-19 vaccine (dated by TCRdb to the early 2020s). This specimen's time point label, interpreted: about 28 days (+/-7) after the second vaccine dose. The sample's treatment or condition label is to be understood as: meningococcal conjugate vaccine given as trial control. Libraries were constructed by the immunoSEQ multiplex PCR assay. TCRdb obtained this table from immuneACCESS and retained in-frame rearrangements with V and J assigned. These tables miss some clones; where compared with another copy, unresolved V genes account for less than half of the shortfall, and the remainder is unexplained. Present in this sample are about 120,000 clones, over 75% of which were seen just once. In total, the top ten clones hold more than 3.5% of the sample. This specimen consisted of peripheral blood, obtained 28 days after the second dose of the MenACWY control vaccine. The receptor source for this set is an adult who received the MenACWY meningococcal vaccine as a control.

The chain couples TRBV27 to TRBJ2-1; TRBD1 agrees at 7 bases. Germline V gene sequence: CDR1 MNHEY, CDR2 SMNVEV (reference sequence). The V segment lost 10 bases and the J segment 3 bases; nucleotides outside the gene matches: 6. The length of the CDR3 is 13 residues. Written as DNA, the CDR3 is TGTGCCATCCGGGACAGCCACTACAATGAGCAGTTCTTC. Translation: CAIRDSHYNEQFF.

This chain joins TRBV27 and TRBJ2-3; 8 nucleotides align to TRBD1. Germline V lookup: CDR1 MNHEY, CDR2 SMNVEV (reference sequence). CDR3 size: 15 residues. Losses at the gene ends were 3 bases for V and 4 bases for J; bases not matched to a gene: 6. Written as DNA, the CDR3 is TGTGCCAGCAGTTTCACGACAGGGGCCGCAGATACGCAGTATTTT. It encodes CASSFTTGAADTQYF.

The chain's CDR3 is CASSTGQGTEQFF. DNA of the CDR3: TGTGCCAGCAGCACCGGACAGGGAACTGAGCAGTTCTTC. The chain employs TRBV6-1 and TRBJ2-1, with 8 nucleotides matching TRBD1. With 6 bases clipped from V and 9 bases from J, the junction kept 7 bases outside the gene matches. Germline CDR1 and CDR2: MNHNS and SASEGT. The CDR3 covers 13 residues.

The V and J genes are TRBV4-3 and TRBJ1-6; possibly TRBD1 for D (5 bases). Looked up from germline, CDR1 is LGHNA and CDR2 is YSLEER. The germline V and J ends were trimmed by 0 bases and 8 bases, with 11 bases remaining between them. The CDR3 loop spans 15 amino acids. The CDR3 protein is CASSQDSGTDSPLHF. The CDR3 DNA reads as TGCGCCAGCAGCCAAGATAGTGGGACGGATTCACCCCTCCACTTT.

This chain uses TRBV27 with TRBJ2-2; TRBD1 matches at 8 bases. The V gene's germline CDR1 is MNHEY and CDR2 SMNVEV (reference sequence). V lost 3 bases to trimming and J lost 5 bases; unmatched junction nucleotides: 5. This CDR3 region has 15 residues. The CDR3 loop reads CASSFWDRPTGELFF. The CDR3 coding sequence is TGTGCCAGCAGTTTCTGGGACAGGCCTACCGGGGAGCTGTTTTTT.

CDR3 in amino acids: CASSSDRDYGYTF. The CDR3 DNA follows: TGTGCCAGCAGCTCTGACAGGGACTATGGCTACACCTTC. The chain uses TRBV5-4 and TRBJ1-2; 7 bases match TRBD1. The germline CDR1 and CDR2 sequences are SGHNT and YYREEE (reference sequence). V was pared by 3 bases and J by 3 bases, with 2 bases of the junction left unmatched. The length of the CDR3 is 13 residues.

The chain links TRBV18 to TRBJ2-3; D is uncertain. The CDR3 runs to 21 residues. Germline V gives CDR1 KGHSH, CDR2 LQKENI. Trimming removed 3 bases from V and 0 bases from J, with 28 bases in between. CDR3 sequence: CASSPRPHQPEKPNSTDTQYF. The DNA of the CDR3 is TGTGCCAGCTCACCGCGGCCCCACCAACCTGAAAAACCTAATAGCACAGATACGCAGTATTTT.

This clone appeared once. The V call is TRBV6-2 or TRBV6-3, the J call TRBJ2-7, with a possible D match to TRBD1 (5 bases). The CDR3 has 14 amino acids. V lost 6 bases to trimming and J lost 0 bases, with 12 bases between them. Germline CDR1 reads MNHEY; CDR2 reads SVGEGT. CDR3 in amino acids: CASSRQIASYEQYV. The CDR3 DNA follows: TGTGCCAGCAGCCGACAGATTGCCTCCTACGAGCAGTACGTC.

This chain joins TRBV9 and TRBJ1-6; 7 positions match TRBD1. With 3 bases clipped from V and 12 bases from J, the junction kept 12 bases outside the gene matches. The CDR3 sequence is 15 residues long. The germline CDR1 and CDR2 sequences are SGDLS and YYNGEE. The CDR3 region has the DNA TGTGCCAGCAGCGCCGAGGGGACAGTAAAGAGACCCCTCCACTTT. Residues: CASSAEGTVKRPLHF.

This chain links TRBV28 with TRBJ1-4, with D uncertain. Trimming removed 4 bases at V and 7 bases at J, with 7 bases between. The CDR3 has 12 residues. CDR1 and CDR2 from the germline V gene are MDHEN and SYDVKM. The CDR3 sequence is CASSSGGEKLFF. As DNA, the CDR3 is TGTGCCAGCAGTTCGGGCGGTGAAAAACTGTTTTTT. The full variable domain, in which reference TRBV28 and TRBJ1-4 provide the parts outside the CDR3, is DVKVTQSSRYLVKRTGEKVFLECVQDMDHENMFWYRQDPGLGLRLIYFSYDVKMKEKGDIPEGYSVSREKKERFSLILESASTNQTSMYLCASSSGGEKLFFGSGTQLSVL.

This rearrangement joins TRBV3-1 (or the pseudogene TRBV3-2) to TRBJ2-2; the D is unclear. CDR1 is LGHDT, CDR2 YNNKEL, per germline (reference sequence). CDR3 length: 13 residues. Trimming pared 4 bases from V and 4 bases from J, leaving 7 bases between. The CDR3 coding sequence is TGTGCCAGCAGCCCCAGTGGCACCGGGGAGCTGTTTTTT. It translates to CASSPSGTGELFF.

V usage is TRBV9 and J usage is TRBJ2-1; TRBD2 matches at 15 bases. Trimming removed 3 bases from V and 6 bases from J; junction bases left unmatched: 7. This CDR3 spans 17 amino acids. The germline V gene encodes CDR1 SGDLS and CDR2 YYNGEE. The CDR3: CASSEGTSGGIGNEQFF. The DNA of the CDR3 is TGTGCCAGCAGCGAGGGGACTAGCGGGGGGATCGGCAATGAGCAGTTCTTC.

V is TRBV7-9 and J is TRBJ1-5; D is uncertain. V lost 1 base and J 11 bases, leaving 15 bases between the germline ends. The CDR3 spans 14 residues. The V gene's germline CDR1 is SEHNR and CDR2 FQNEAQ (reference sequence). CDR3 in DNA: TGTGCCAGCAGCTTAGGAAACGGGGTGAAGGCCCAGCATTTT. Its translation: CASSLGNGVKAQHF.

The CDR3 nucleotides are TGTGCCAGCAGCTTAGACCCCAATGGGGCTTATGAGCAGTTCTTC. This translates into CASSLDPNGAYEQFF. The chain links TRBV7-6 to TRBJ2-1, with TRBD1 as a possible D gene (5 bases). With 1 base removed from V and 8 bases from J, the gap between germline ends came to 15 bases. The CDR3 extends over 15 amino acids. The V gene's germline CDR1 is SGHVS and CDR2 FNYEAQ.

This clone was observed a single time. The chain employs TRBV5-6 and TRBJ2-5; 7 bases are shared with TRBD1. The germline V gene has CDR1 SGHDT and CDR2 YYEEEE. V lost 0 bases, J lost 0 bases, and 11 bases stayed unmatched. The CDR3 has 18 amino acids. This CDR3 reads CASSLDRGRTLYQETQYF. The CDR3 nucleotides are TGTGCCAGCAGCTTGGACAGGGGTCGTACGTTATACCAAGAGACCCAGTACTTC.

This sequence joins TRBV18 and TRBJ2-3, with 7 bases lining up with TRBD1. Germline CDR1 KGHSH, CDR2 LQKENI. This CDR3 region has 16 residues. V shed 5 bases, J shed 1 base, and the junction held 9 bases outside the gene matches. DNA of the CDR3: TGTGCCAGCTCATCCAGGGGGAAAACGGGCACAGATACGCAGTATTTT. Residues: CASSSRGKTGTDTQYF.

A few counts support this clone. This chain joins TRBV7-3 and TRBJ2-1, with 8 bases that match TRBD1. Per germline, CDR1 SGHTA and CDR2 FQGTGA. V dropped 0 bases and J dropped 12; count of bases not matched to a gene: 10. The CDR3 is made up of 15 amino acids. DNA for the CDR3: TGTGCCAGCAGCTTAACGACAGGGGACCTTGGGGGGCAGTTCTTC. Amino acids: CASSLTTGDLGGQFF.

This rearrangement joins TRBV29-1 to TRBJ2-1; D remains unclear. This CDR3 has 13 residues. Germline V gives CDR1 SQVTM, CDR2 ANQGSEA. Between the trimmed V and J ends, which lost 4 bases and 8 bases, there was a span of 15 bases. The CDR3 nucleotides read TGCAGCGTTGCGTTCCGTATGTGGGATGAGCAGTTCTTC. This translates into CSVAFRMWDEQFF.

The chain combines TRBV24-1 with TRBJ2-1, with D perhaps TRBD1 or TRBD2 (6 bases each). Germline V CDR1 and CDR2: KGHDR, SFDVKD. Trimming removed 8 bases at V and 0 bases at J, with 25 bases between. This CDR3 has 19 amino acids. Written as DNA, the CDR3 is TGTGCCACCACCGACGCGGGACACCTCTTTACGAGCTCCTACAATGAGCAGTTCTTC. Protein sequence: CATTDAGHLFTSSYNEQFF.

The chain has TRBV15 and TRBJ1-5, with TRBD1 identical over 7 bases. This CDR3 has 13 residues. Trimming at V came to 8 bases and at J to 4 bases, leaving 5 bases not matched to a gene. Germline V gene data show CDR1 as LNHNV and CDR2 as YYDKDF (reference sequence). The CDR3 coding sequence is TGTGCCACCGGTAGGGGGCTAAATCAGCCCCAGCATTTT. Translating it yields CATGRGLNQPQHF.

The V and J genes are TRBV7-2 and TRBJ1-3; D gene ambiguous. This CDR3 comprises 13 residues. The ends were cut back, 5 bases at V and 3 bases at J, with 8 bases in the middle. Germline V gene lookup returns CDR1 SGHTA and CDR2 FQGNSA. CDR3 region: CASSTTVGNTIYF. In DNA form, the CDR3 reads TGTGCCAGCAGCACGACGGTTGGAAACACCATATATTTT.

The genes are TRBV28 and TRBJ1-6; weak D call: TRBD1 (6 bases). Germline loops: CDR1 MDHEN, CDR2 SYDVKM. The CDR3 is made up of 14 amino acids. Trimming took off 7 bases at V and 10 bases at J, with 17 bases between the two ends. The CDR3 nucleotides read TGTGCCAGCAAAAGGACAGATCCTTTGTCACCCCTCCACTTT. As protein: CASKRTDPLSPLHF.